The entry that follows covers one T cell receptor beta chain sequence. This clonotype was observed a few times. Its antigen target is currently unknown. One base away there is no much larger clone; base qualities are not given. Graves' hyperthyroidism was defined as stable when no progression to ophthalmopathy occurred over 18 months of follow-up. Hyperthyroidism patients were aged 18 to 65 years and newly diagnosed, with disease duration of less than 2 months. Any patient with an uncontrolled infection, another autoimmune disease, pregnancy or lactation was excluded. Clinical symptoms, serum thyroxine and TRAb, thyroid ultrasound, and orbital computed tomography formed the basis for the diagnoses. Ficoll-Paque density gradient centrifugation was used to isolate PBMCs from under 11 ml of fresh peripheral blood. Trizol reagent was used to extract total RNA, and RNA quality was then checked on an Agilent 2100 Bioanalyzer.

V gives up 6 bases and J gives up 4 bases, and the segment between their germline ends measures 7 bases. The germline V gene (reference sequence) specifies LNHDA as CDR1 and SQIVND as CDR2. There are 12 amino acids in the CDR3, from cysteine to phenylalanine inclusive. Kept here is only the CDR3 DNA, which spans 36 bases and is read in frame from base 1. This sample is part of a study of T cells in Graves' hyperthyroidism and ophthalmopathy (dated by TCRdb to the late 2010s). In the study overall: Peripheral blood samples were taken at the time of initial diagnosis, prior to any treatment. A discovery cohort of about a hundred patients, 43 with Graves' ophthalmopathy and approximately 57 with stable Graves' hyperthyroidism, was used to find distinguishing TCR V-J signatures. Prospective prediction of ophthalmopathy was tested in an independent validation cohort of fewer than 20 hyperthyroidism patients and 17 patients who later progressed to ophthalmopathy. For training and testing, the 80 to 100 patients in the discovery cohort were randomly divided in a 7:3 ratio. In about 6 Graves' hyperthyroidism patients, the study also compared T-cell repertoires from thyroid tissue with T-cell repertoires from blood. Following sampling, methimazole starting at 30 mg daily was given to hyperthyroidism patients, and high-dose intravenous methylprednisolone was given to ophthalmopathy patients. The paper reports TCR Vbeta CDR3 sequencing of roughly 140 peripheral blood samples: around 45 ophthalmopathy, over 70 hyperthyroidism and approximately 17 progressor patients. Here is what the overall study found, with its caveats: A 13 V-J signature model separated ophthalmopathy from stable hyperthyroidism, with roughly 88% sensitivity and about 81% specificity in cross-validation and 80%/75% in testing. Sample size was not statistically predetermined, and investigators were not blinded to group allocation. In validation, progression to ophthalmopathy was predicted by the model with roughly 71% sensitivity and around 75% specificity, a median of roughly 6.4 months before onset. Most expanded thyroid clonotypes (frequency above 0.001) were also detected in blood, a finding suggesting that blood repertoires may reflect thyroid immune responses.

The TCR beta CDR3 regions were amplified from RNA transcripts. The first round of RT-PCR for the TCR CDR3 was performed with the HTBI primer set and the Qiagen OneStep RT-PCR kit. A second multiplex PCR round built the libraries, followed by size selection and purification. Sequencing of the libraries was done on an Illumina HiSeq2000 using paired-end 100 bp reads. As for how the authors treated the data: SOAPnuke was used to process the raw data, with reads discarded if the reads contained adapters or uncalled bases, had a mean Phred below 15, or lacked an exact constant-primer or identifier match. COPE v1.2.5 was used to merge the high-quality paired reads, and each unique nucleotide sequence was defined as a clonotype. MiTCR v1.1 was used to align clonotypes to the IMGT TRBV, TRBD and TRBJ reference segments. Analysis was restricted to V-J combinations with a frequency above 0.0001, which covered 98% to 99.2% of repertoires. The TCS score was defined as F50 (clonal expansion) divided by E x V (chaos), with BLOSUM62-based TCRdist calculated between CDR3 peptides within each V-J. Welch's t-statistics and random forest reduced 500 to 550 V-J features to some 14, which were used in a naive Bayes classifier (R e1071). TCRdb handled the public reads itself, with Q25 trimming in fastp and clone calling in MiXCR, and kept productive beta chains. Identical CDR3 protein sequences are pooled into one entry, listed with their most common genes and DNA. The V and J calls and clone size are TCRdb's, not the authors'. Counted in this sample were more than 500,000 distinct CDR3 sequences; around 15% of them appeared once. Of the sample, approximately 15% falls within the top ten clones.

This chain is built from TRBV19 and TRBJ2-1, with the D gene not clear enough to name. Sequencing input: blood. The source is a woman aged 40-49 years with Graves' hyperthyroidism. At the DNA level, the sequence is TGTGCCAGTAGGGAGTCTTACAATGAGCAGTTCTTC. The translation is CASRESYNEQFF.